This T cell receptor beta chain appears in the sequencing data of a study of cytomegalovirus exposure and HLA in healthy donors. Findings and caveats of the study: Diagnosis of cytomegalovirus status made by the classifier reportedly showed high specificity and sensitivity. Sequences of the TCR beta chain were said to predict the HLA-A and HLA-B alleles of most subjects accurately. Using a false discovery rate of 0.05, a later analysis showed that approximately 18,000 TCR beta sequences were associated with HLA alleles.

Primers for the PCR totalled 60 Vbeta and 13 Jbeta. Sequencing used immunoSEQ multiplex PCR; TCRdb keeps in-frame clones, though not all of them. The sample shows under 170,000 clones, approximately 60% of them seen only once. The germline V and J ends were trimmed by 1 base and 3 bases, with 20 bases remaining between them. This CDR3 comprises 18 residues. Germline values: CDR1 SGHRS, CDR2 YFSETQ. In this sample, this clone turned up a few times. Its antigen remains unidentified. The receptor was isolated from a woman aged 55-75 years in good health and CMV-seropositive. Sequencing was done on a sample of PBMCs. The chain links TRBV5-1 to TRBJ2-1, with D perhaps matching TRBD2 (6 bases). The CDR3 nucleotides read TGCGCCAGCAGCTTGACGGTCGGAGGGGCGGAGATCTACAATGAGCAGTTCTTC. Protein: CASSLTVGGAEIYNEQFF.